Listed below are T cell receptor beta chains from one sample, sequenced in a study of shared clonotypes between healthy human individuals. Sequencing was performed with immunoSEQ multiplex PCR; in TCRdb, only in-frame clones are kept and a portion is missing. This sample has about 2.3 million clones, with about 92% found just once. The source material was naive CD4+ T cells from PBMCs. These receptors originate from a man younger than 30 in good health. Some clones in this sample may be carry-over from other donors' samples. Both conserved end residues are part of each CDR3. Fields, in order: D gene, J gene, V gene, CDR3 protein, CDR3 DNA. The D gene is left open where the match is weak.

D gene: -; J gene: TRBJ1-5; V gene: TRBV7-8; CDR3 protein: CASSLGRDSNQPQHF; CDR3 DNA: TGTGCCAGCAGCTTAGGGAGGGATAGCAATCAGCCCCAGCATTTT
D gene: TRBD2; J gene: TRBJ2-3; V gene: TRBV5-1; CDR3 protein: CASSLPLAGAADTQYF; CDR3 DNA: TGCGCCAGCAGCTTGCCACTAGCGGGAGCTGCAGATACGCAGTATTTT
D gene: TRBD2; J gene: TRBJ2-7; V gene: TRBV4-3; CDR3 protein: CASSHNYGGGRSYEQYF; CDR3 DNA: TGCGCCAGCAGCCATAATTACGGCGGGGGTCGGTCCTACGAGCAGTACTTC
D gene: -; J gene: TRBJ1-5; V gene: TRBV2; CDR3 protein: CASRETVSNQPQHF; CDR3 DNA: TGTGCCAGCAGGGAGACAGTTAGCAATCAGCCCCAGCATTTT
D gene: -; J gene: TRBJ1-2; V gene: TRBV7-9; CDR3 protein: CASSLLGAGSLGYTF; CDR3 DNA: TGTGCCAGCAGCTTACTAGGGGCAGGTTCCCTGGGCTACACCTTC
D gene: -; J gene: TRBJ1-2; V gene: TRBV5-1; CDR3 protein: CASSLEQLYGYTF; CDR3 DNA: TGCGCCAGCAGCTTGGAACAGCTCTATGGCTACACCTTC
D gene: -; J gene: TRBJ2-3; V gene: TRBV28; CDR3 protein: CASTWTPRAGDTQYF; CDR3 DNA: TGTGCCAGTACCTGGACGCCAAGGGCAGGGGATACGCAGTATTTT
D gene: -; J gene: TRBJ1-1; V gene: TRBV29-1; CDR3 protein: CSVGEVRGEAFF; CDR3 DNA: TGCAGCGTTGGCGAGGTCCGGGGAGAAGCTTTCTTT
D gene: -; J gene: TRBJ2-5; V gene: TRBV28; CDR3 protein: CASVATNQETQYF; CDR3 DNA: TGTGCCAGCGTGGCCACCAACCAAGAGACCCAGTACTTC
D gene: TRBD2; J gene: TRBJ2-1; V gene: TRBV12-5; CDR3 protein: CASGLGAYGRVNEQFF; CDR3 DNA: TGTGCTAGTGGCCTAGGGGCTTACGGGAGGGTCAATGAGCAGTTCTTC